The entry below describes one T cell receptor beta chain. This clone came up many times. What this receptor recognizes is not known. Qualities for individual bases were not recorded, and no much larger clone is one base off. The data originate from a study of blood T cell repertoires in COVID-19 (dated by TCRdb to the early 2020s). A note on the overall study: The collaborator samples originated in the United States, Italy and Spain and spanned the acute and convalescent phases of COVID-19. Where HLA class I and class II types were available, the types were taken from metadata supplied by the sample provider, not from assay-based typing. Nearly every sample came with metadata listing a de-identified subject ID, COVID-19 status, age in years and sex. The material from the prospective study consisted of cDNA or gDNA derived from T cells, B-cell-depleted T cells, or PBMCs. The samples were drawn from two sources: the first 160 participants of the ongoing ImmuneRACE study, and over 950 subjects contributed by 6 global collaborators. A freely available public database, intended as a resource for researchers studying the immune response to SARS-CoV-2, is where the repertoires were released. Deeply sampled blood TCRbeta repertoires from subjects exposed to, actively infected with, or recovered from COVID-19 were included in the dataset.

General study outcomes and caveats: How much clinical and demographic metadata was included differed by source and by participant, and the metadata was provided uncurated.

Collaborating institutions collected whole blood in K2EDTA tubes following their own protocols. For TCRbeta analysis, collaborator samples were shipped as frozen whole blood, as isolated PBMCs, or as DNA extracted from either sample type. TCRbeta CDR3 regions were amplified from genomic DNA by means of the immunoSEQ Assay, a bias-controlled multiplex PCR. The authors processed their data as follows. Within the assay, amplification of reference gene primers was used to estimate how many nucleated cells each sample contained. To quantify the absolute abundance of each unique TCRbeta CDR3 rearrangement, sequence reads were collapsed and filtered. For each sample, productive Simpson clonality was calculated as the square root of Simpson's diversity index over productive rearrangements. Sourced from immuneACCESS, this table was stored by TCRdb with only in-frame sequences that have V and J called. A share of the clones is absent; for the studies checked, an unresolved V gene accounts for under half, and the remainder has no known explanation. From that table come the V and J calls and clone size; the DNA was used to work out D and trimming. The sample yields about 190,000 clones; almost 80% were counted once. 15% to 20% of the sample goes to the ten largest clones.

The clonotype was recovered from a man aged 60 to 75 with active or convalescent COVID-19. The sample was peripheral blood.

The CDR3 sequence is CASSFSAGGSGNTIYF. The DNA sequence is given as TGTGCCAGCAGTTTTTCGGCAGGGGGCTCTGGAAACACCATATATTTT. Rearrangement joined TRBV27 to TRBJ1-3, with 7 junctional bases fitting TRBD1. V has 3 bases trimmed and J has 0 bases trimmed; junction bases matching no gene number 5. Inclusive of the bounding cysteine and phenylalanine, the CDR3 is 16 residues long. Only the CDR3 part of the read is kept: 48 bases, read in frame from the first base. The germline V gene (reference sequence) sets CDR1 to MNHEY and CDR2 to SMNVEV.